This T cell receptor beta chain was captured in a study of shared clonotypes between healthy human individuals. The CDR3 spans 14 residues. From germline, CDR1 is LNHDA and CDR2 SQIVND (reference sequence). Trimming left V 7 bases short and J 1 base short, with 14 bases between. CD45RO-negative CD8 cells positively selected for CCR7 made up the naive population, which excluded terminally differentiated effector memory CD45RA+ cells. Study-wide results and limits: With several donors compared, approximately 5% of naive CD4 clonotypes were shared. The genetic and exposure-history diversity represented was limited by few donors.

About this clone itself: Its antigen is currently unknown.

Original methodology: Junction-only sequences without quality scores were provided by ImmunoSEQ, so filtering was different. Libraries were prepared by immunoSEQ multiplex PCR; TCRdb keeps only in-frame clonotypes and omits some of them. From that table come the V and J calls and clone size; the DNA was used to work out D and trimming. The sample includes roughly 2 million clones, about 95% of them seen just once. This TCR came from a man aged 18 to 35 in good health. The gene calls are TRBV19 and TRBJ2-7; no firm D call. Sequenced input: naive CD8+ T cells sorted from blood. CDR3 loop: CASTPRTGSYEQYF. The CDR3 nucleotides read TGTGCCAGTACCCCGAGGACGGGTTCCTACGAGCAGTACTTC.